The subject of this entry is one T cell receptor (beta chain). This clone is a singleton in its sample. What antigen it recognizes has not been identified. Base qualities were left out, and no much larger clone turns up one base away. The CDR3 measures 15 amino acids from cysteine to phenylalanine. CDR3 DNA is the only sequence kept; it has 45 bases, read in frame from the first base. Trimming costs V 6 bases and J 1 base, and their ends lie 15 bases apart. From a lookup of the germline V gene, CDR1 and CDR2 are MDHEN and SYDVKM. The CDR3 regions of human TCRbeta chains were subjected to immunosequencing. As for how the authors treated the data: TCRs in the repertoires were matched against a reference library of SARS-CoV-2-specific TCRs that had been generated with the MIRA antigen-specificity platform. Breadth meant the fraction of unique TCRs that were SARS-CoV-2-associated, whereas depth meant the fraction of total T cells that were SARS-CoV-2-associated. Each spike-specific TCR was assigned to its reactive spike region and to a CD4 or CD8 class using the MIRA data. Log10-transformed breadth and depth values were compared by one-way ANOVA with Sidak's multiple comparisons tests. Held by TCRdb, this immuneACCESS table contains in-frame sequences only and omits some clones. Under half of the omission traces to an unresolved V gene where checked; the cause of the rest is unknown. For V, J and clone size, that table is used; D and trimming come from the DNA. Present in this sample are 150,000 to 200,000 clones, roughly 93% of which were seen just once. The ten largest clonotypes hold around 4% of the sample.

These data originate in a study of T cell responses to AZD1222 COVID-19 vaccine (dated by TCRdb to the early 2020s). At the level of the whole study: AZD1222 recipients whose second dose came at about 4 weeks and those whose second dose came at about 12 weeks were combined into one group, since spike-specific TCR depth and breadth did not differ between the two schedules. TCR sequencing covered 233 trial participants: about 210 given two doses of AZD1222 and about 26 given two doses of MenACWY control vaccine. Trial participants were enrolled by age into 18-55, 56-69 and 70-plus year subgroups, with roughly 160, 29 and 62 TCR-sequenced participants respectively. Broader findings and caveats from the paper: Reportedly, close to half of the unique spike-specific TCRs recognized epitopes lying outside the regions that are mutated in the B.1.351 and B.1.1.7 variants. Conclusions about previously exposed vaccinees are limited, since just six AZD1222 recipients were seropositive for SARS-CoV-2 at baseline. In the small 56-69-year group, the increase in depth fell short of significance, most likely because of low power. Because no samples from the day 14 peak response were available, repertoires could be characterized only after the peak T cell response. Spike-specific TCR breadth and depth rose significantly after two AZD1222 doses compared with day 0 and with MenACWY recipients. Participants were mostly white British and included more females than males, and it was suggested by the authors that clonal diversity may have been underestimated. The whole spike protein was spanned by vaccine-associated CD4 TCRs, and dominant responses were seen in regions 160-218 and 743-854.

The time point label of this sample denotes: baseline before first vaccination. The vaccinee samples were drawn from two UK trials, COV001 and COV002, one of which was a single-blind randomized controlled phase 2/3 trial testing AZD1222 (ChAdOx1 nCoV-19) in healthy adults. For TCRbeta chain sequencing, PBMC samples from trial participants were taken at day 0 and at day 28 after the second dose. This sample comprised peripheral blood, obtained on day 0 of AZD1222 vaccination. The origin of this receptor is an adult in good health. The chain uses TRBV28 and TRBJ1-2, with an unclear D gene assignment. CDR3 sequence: CASSLALRVNYGYTF. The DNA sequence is TGTGCCAGCAGCCTCGCGCTTCGGGTTAACTATGGCTACACCTTC.